This T cell receptor beta chain stems from a study of blood T cell repertoires in COVID-19. Per the original data handling: Amplification of reference gene primers was used by the study to estimate nucleated cell counts. TCRdb keeps only in-frame clones here, not all; method: immunoSEQ multiplex PCR. That table furnishes V, J and clone size, whereas the DNA furnished D and trimming. The sample comprises 150,000 to 200,000 clones, around four fifths of which are singletons, and about 4.9% rests with the top ten. V shed 2 bases, J shed 3 bases, and the junction held 11 bases outside the gene matches. The CDR3 sequence is 18 residues long. Germline values: CDR1 MNHEY, CDR2 SVGEGT.

The specimen sequenced was peripheral blood. This TCR was sampled from a woman between 25 and 40 years old with acute or convalescent COVID-19. This sequence joins TRBV6-2 or TRBV6-3 and TRBJ2-4, with 9 bases aligning to TRBD1. The CDR3 sequence is CASSYLNTGGQDKNIQYF. In DNA form, the CDR3 reads TGTGCCAGCAGTTACCTCAATACAGGGGGCCAGGACAAAAACATTCAGTACTTC.